Each of the 5 T cell receptor beta chains below was sequenced from the same sample in a study of T cell responses to AZD1222 COVID-19 vaccine. The data were produced by immunoSEQ multiplex PCR, yet TCRdb's version contains in-frame clones alone and is incomplete. The data show roughly 180,000 clones, with roughly 92% seen just once and under 4% held by the top ten. Here the sequenced sample was peripheral blood, taken 28 days after the second AZD1222 dose. The receptors here all came from an adult who received the AZD1222 COVID-19 vaccine.

The chain uses TRBV19 and TRBJ2-3, with 8 bases identical to TRBD2. V gave up 7 bases and J gave up 2 bases; unmatched junction bases: 8. The germline gives CDR1 LNHDA, CDR2 SQIVND (reference sequence). CDR3 length: 15 residues. The CDR3 nucleotides are TGTGCCAGTAAGCGGGAGACGGGGGTCACAGATACGCAGTATTTT. It encodes CASKRETGVTDTQYF.

The chain combines TRBV4-1 with TRBJ1-4; D unclear. Trimming took 3 bases from V and 4 from J, leaving 15 bases between them. The CDR3 is 16 amino acids. Germline V gene sequence: CDR1 MGHRA, CDR2 YSYEKL. CDR3 in DNA: TGCGCCAGCAGCCAGGGAACCGCCGACCGTAATGAAAAACTGTTTTTT. It yields the protein CASSQGTADRNEKLFF.

The CDR3 DNA follows: TGTGCCAGTAGTATCAGGGATGCAGCTAATGAAAAACTGTTTTTT. Protein product: CASSIRDAANEKLFF. The chain has TRBV19 and TRBJ1-4; maybe TRBD1 (5 bases). V was clipped by 3 bases and J by 3 bases, with 11 bases between them. CDR3 size: 15 residues. The germline V gene has CDR1 LNHDA and CDR2 SQIVND (reference sequence). Looking up the rest from reference TRBV19 and TRBJ1-4 gives the full variable domain: DGGITQSPKYLFRKEGQNVTLSCEQNLNHDAMYWYRQDPGQGLRLIYYSQIVNDFQKGDIAEGYSVSREKKESFPLTVTSAQKNPTAFYLCASSIRDAANEKLFFGSGTQLSVL.

This chain connects TRBV11-3 to TRBJ2-7; TRBD1 matches at 7 bases. The CDR3 is 15 amino acids. CDR1 is SGHNT, CDR2 YENEEA, per germline. With 4 bases clipped from V and 2 bases from J, the junction kept 8 bases outside the gene matches. The CDR3 coding sequence is TGTGCCAGCAGCTCGAAGACCGGGACAGCCTACGAGCAGTACTTC. It translates to CASSSKTGTAYEQYF. The whole variable domain, remainder taken from reference TRBV11-3 and TRBJ2-7, is EAGVVQSPRYKIIEKKQPVAFWCNPISGHNTLYWYLQNLGQGPELLIRYENEEAVDDSQLPKDRFSAERLKGVDSTLKIQPAELGDSAVYLCASSSKTGTAYEQYFGPGTRLTVT.

The chain is built from TRBV4-2 and TRBJ2-7; D gene unclear. The germline gives CDR1 LGHNA, CDR2 YNFKEQ. The CDR3 runs to 11 residues. Trimming took 5 bases from V and 4 from J, leaving 6 bases between them. CDR3 region: CASSAGYEQYF. The CDR3 bases are TGTGCCAGCAGCGCCGGGTACGAGCAGTACTTC.